Listed below are T cell receptor beta chains from one sample, sequenced in a study of vaccination effects on CD4 cells after COVID-19. No antigen has been identified for these receptors. Using immunoSEQ multiplex PCR, the repertoire was profiled, and TCRdb retains in-frame clones only, with some absent. This table has about 29,000 clones, roughly 74% appearing once. This specimen was CD4+ T cells from PBMCs cultured with HCoV-OC43 spike peptides, taken after COVID-19 vaccination. These receptors were obtained from a human donor who received a COVID-19 vaccine. Both conserved end residues are part of each CDR3. D genes are given only for firm matches. Where a row states a size, it is once, few, many or the class of an expanded clone; other rows omit it.

V	size	J	D	CDR3	DNA
TRBV5-1	.	TRBJ2-3	TRBD2	CASSFRLAGGTDTQYF	TGCGCCAGCAGCTTTCGACTAGCGGGAGGTACAGATACGCAGTATTTT
TRBV27	.	TRBJ2-1	.	CASSKKGSREQFF	TGTGCCAGCAGTAAAAAGGGGAGCCGTGAGCAGTTCTTC
TRBV18	.	TRBJ2-3	.	CASSQPPWRVSTDTQYF	TGTGCCAGCTCACAACCCCCCTGGAGAGTTAGCACAGATACGCAGTATTTT
TRBV11-2	few	TRBJ2-7	.	CASRTSGLGSEQYF	TGTGCCAGCAGAACCAGCGGGTTGGGTAGCGAGCAGTACTTC
TRBV2	.	TRBJ1-6	.	CASSEPVKRAPLHF	TGTGCCAGCAGTGAACCGGTCAAGAGAGCGCCCCTCCACTTT
TRBV4-1	.	TRBJ2-3	TRBD1	CASKKQGTTTDTQYF	TGCGCCAGCAAGAAACAGGGGACAACCACAGATACGCAGTATTTT
TRBV30	.	TRBJ1-1	TRBD1	CAYNRGATEAFF	TGTGCATATAACAGGGGAGCTACTGAAGCTTTCTTT
TRBV29-1	.	TRBJ1-2	TRBD1	CSASPGTVYGYTF	TGCAGCGCCTCCCCCGGGACAGTCTATGGCTACACCTTC
TRBV18	.	TRBJ2-1	TRBD1	CASSPGTGTRNEQFF	TGTGCCAGCTCACCTGGGACAGGGACGCGCAATGAGCAGTTCTTC
TRBV10-1	few	TRBJ2-1	TRBD1	CATGQGYNEQFF	TGCGCCACCGGACAGGGGTACAATGAGCAGTTCTTC
TRBV7-9	few	TRBJ2-1	TRBD2	CASSLRAREVLSYNEQFF	TGTGCCAGCAGCTTACGAGCCCGGGAGGTGTTGTCCTACAATGAGCAGTTCTTC